These 25 T cell receptor beta chains share one sample of origin, sequenced in a study of response to subunit inactivated influenza vaccine. TCRdb reprocessed the RT-PCR reads via MiXCR and lists one record per CDR3 protein. The sample holds a few hundred thousand distinct CDR3 sequences; about 20% are singletons and the top ten take 9% to 12%. The source material was PBMCs from blood, sampled less than 22 months after vaccination. All receptors come from a man aged 50-75 years who received an inactivated influenza vaccine.

This clonotype was counted only a few times. The chain uses TRBV3-1 and TRBJ1-2, with 9 positions matching TRBD1. CDR3 length equals 14 residues. J was trimmed by 8 bases and V by 1 base; bases with no gene match: 5. Per the germline V gene, CDR1 is LGHDT and CDR2 is YNNKEL (reference sequence). The CDR3 region is CASSQVQGASGYTF. In nucleotides, the CDR3 is TGTGCCAGCAGCCAAGTACAGGGGGCGTCCGGCTACACCTTC. The variable domain in full, with the rest retrieved from reference TRBV3-1 and TRBJ1-2, is DTAVSQTPKYLVTQMGNDKSIKCEQNLGHDTMYWYKQDSKKFLKIMFSYNNKELIINETVPNRFSPKSPDKAHLNLHINSLELGDSAVYFCASSQVQGASGYTFGSGTRLTVV.

This chain joins TRBV12-3 or TRBV12-4 and TRBJ1-1; 8 positions match TRBD1. V was clipped by 5 bases and J by 8 bases; unmatched bases: 7. CDR3 length equals 13 residues. The chain's CDR3 is CASSIPGTGEAFF. CDR3 in DNA: TGTGCCAGCAGTATACCCGGGACAGGAGAAGCTTTCTTT.

This clonotype was counted only a few times. This chain uses TRBV7-2 with TRBJ2-1, with 13 bases fitting TRBD2. CDR1 SGHTA and CDR2 FQGNSA come from the germline V gene. Germline trimming cut 1 base from V and 9 bases from J; bases unmatched to any gene: 3. This CDR3 region has 15 residues. The CDR3 region is CASSLGTSGGTEQFF. CDR3 nucleotide sequence: TGTGCCAGCAGCTTAGGGACTAGCGGGGGAACTGAGCAGTTCTTC. Complete variable domain (other parts from reference TRBV7-2 and TRBJ2-1): GAGVSQSPSNKVTEKGKDVELRCDPISGHTALYWYRQSLGQGLEFLIYFQGNSAPDKSGLPSDRFSAERTGGSVSTLTIQRTQQEDSAVYLCASSLGTSGGTEQFFGPGTRLTVL.

Worth noting for this clonotype: At one end, the junction sequence differs from germline, possibly due to a read error. The V call is TRBV20-1, the J call TRBJ2-5, with D uncertain. This CDR3 contains 10 residues. Germline CDR1 reads DFQATT; CDR2 reads SNEGSKA (reference sequence). In DNA, the CDR3 is TGCAGTGCGCTAGGGAATGATAGAGACTTC. Protein sequence: CSALGNDRDF.

In its sample, this clonotype was seen a few times. The CDR3 sequence: CASRWAPNTEAFF. The CDR3 DNA sequence: TGTGCCAGCAGATGGGCCCCGAACACTGAAGCTTTCTTT. J is TRBJ1-1 and V is TRBV28; no clear D gene. Germline lookup yields CDR1 MDHEN and CDR2 SYDVKM. This CDR3 is built from 13 residues. V dropped 6 bases and J dropped 1 base, with 9 bases sitting between them.

This clonotype was counted only a few times. Being one base from a much bigger clone, this may be a read error. The genes are TRBV12-3 or TRBV12-4 and TRBJ1-4, with unresolved D. Trimming pared 0 bases from V and 0 bases from J, leaving 2 bases between. This CDR3 contains 14 residues. This chain's CDR3 is CASSLASTNEKLFF. The CDR3 DNA follows: TGTGCCAGCAGTTTAGCGTCAACTAATGAAAAACTGTTTTTT.

This clonotype was detected only a few times. The J gene is TRBJ1-5, the V gene TRBV28; D remains unclear. The germline CDR1 and CDR2 sequences are MDHEN and SYDVKM. This CDR3 spans 15 amino acids. Deletions cut 3 bases from V and 1 base from J, with 10 bases between. The CDR3 loop reads CASSFPGLSNQPQHF. Written as DNA, the CDR3 is TGTGCCAGCAGTTTCCCCGGGTTGAGCAATCAGCCCCAGCATTTT.

The chain couples TRBV7-2 to TRBJ2-1; TRBD2 matches 9 bases. The CDR3 totals 15 residues. Germline V gives CDR1 SGHTA, CDR2 FQGNSA. Losses at the gene ends were 1 base for V and 7 bases for J; bases not matched to a gene: 5. As DNA, the CDR3 is TGTGCCAGCAGCTTAGGGTTTAGCGGGGGAAATGAGCAGTTCTTC. Residues: CASSLGFSGGNEQFF.

The V call is TRBV29-1, the J call TRBJ2-7; 7 bases line up with TRBD1. Per germline, CDR1 SQVTM and CDR2 ANQGSEA. The CDR3 loop spans 12 amino acids. J gave up 2 bases and V 3 bases, and 1 base lay outside the gene matches. The DNA of the CDR3 is TGCAGCGTTGAGCAGGGGGCCTACGAGCAGTACTTC. Translation gives CSVEQGAYEQYF.

V is TRBV11-1 and J is TRBJ1-2; D possibly corresponds to TRBD1 (5 bases). V was clipped by 4 bases and J by 0 bases, with 12 bases between them. This CDR3 has 15 amino acids. CDR1 is SGHAT and CDR2 is FQDESV in the germline V gene (reference sequence). CDR3 DNA: TGTGCCAGCAGCTCGGGACCTAATACTAACTATGGCTACACCTTC. Its protein product is CASSSGPNTNYGYTF.

This rearrangement joins TRBV4-2 to TRBJ2-7; perhaps TRBD2 as D (7 bases). Trimming took 0 bases from V and 3 from J, leaving 12 bases between them. CDR3 length: 15 amino acids. Per the germline V gene, CDR1 is LGHNA and CDR2 is YNFKEQ. CDR3 sequence: CASSQDRGANYEQYF. The CDR3 DNA reads TGTGCCAGCAGCCAAGATCGGGGGGCCAACTACGAGCAGTACTTC.

The gene calls are TRBV12-3 or TRBV12-4 and TRBJ2-5; the D gene is possibly TRBD2 (6 bases). There are 16 residues in the CDR3. Trimming stripped 6 bases from V and 0 bases from J, with 17 bases between. CDR3 protein: CASRGQAGGHQETQYF. The CDR3, as DNA: TGTGCCAGCAGAGGCCAAGCGGGCGGTCACCAAGAGACCCAGTACTTC.

V gene TRBV5-1 combines with J gene TRBJ1-2; 9 nucleotides match TRBD1. V was pared by 4 bases and J by 5 bases, with 6 bases of the junction left unmatched. CDR1 and CDR2 (germline): SGHRS, YFSETQ. This CDR3 comprises 14 residues. The CDR3 region has the DNA TGCGCCAGCAGCACCGCACAGGGGGCTTATGGCTACACCTTC. Translated: CASSTAQGAYGYTF.

This clonotype showed up just a few times. The J gene is TRBJ1-1, the V gene TRBV6-2 or TRBV6-3; tentative D call: TRBD1 (5 bases). Germline CDR1 reads MNHEY; CDR2 reads SVGEGT. CDR3 length: 14 amino acids. Trimming stripped 4 bases from V and 7 bases from J, with 16 bases between. CDR3 protein: CASSSSGRILEAFF. The CDR3 DNA is TGTGCCAGCAGTTCCTCGGGACGGATCCTTGAAGCTTTCTTT.

The chain combines TRBV2 with TRBJ1-6; TRBD1 might be the D (5 bases). The CDR3 has 14 residues. Trimming cost V 7 bases and J 6 bases, with 13 bases left between them. Per the germline V gene, CDR1 is SNHLY and CDR2 is FYNNEI. The CDR3: CASTEGQGNSPLHF. The CDR3 DNA reads TGTGCCAGCACTGAGGGGCAGGGTAATTCACCCCTCCACTTT.

J is TRBJ1-1 and V is TRBV29-1; D is ambiguous. The germline V gene has CDR1 SQVTM and CDR2 ANQGSEA. Trimming left V 1 base short and J 1 base short, with 13 bases between. The CDR3 loop spans 15 amino acids. The CDR3 sequence: CSVEGGGRTNTEAFF. The DNA for the CDR3 is TGCAGCGTTGAAGGCGGCGGACGGACGAACACTGAAGCTTTCTTT.

This clonotype occurred many times. The chain has TRBV7-9 and TRBJ1-1; unclear D gene. Germline loops: CDR1 SEHNR, CDR2 FQNEAQ (reference sequence). The CDR3 has 14 residues. V lost 3 bases to trimming and J lost 5 bases, with 13 bases between them. In nucleotides, the CDR3 is TGTGCCAGCAGCTTGTCCCAAATAAGGACTGAAGCTTTCTTT. It encodes CASSLSQIRTEAFF.

This clonotype showed up just a few times. J is TRBJ2-3 and V is TRBV24-1; D is unresolved. The CDR3 spans 15 residues. The V gene's germline CDR1 is KGHDR and CDR2 SFDVKD. V lost 2 bases, J lost 2 bases, and 10 bases lay in between. The CDR3 sequence: CATSDSQQPTDTQYF. CDR3 bases: TGTGCCACCAGTGATTCTCAACAGCCCACAGATACGCAGTATTTT.

The V gene is TRBV28, the J gene TRBJ2-1; 7 nucleotides agree with TRBD1. Germline V gene lookup returns CDR1 MDHEN and CDR2 SYDVKM. The CDR3 is 15 amino acids. With 2 bases clipped from V and 3 bases from J, the junction kept 4 bases outside the gene matches. For the CDR3, the DNA is TGTGCCAGCAGTTTAGAAGGGGGCCTCTACAATGAGCAGTTCTTC. Protein sequence: CASSLEGGLYNEQFF.

This clonotype was counted at least ten times. The genes are TRBV20-1 and TRBJ1-5, with TRBD1 identical over 9 bases. Losses at the gene ends were 1 base for V and 0 bases for J; bases not matched to a gene: 13. The CDR3 length is 19 residues. Germline CDR1 and CDR2: DFQATT and SNEGSKA (reference sequence). The CDR3 nucleotides read TGCAGTGCTAGAGGTCCGGGACAGGGAAGGGGTAATAGCAATCAGCCCCAGCATTTT. Translating it yields CSARGPGQGRGNSNQPQHF.

This clonotype has a handful of counts. The chain combines TRBV4-3 with TRBJ1-5, with 7 nucleotides matching TRBD1. Germline V gives CDR1 LGHNA, CDR2 YSLEER. This CDR3 spans 18 amino acids. V gave up 4 bases and J gave up 2 bases; unmatched junction bases: 14. The CDR3 DNA follows: TGCGCCAGCAGCCCGGAAAAGACCCATACAGGGGGCAATCAGCCCCAGCATTTT. Residues: CASSPEKTHTGGNQPQHF.

This clonotype was seen only a few times. This sequence joins TRBV13 and TRBJ2-1; D unresolved. V was clipped by 4 bases and J by 5 bases, with 9 bases between them. The CDR3 contains 13 residues. In germline, CDR1 is PRHDT, CDR2 FYEKMQ (reference sequence). Here the CDR3 reads CASSWYTNNEQFF. The CDR3 nucleotides read TGTGCCAGCAGCTGGTACACAAACAATGAGCAGTTCTTC.

This clonotype was observed a few times. The gene calls are TRBV20-1 and TRBJ1-1, with a weak D call TRBD1 (6 bases). CDR1 is DFQATT, CDR2 SNEGSKA, per germline (reference sequence). This CDR3 region has 12 residues. CDR3 protein: CSASRGWTEAFF. As DNA, the CDR3 is TGCAGCGCAAGCAGGGGCTGGACTGAAGCTTTCTTT.

The chain employs TRBV10-3 and TRBJ1-2; D gene unclear. This CDR3 comprises 16 residues. The ends were cut back, 0 bases at V and 6 bases at J, with 17 bases in the middle. Germline CDR1 and CDR2: ENHRY and SYGVKD. The CDR3 DNA sequence: TGTGCCATCAGTGAGTCGCTGAGCCCTGACGGAGATGGCTACACCTTC. Its protein product is CAISESLSPDGDGYTF.

The sample holds many counts of this clonotype. The DNA for the CDR3 is TGCGCCAGCAGCTTAGAACAGGGCGTTGAAGCTTTCTTT. Amino acid sequence: CASSLEQGVEAFF. The J gene is TRBJ1-1, the V gene TRBV5-1, with a weak D call TRBD1 (6 bases). The CDR3 loop spans 13 amino acids. CDR1 is SGHRS, CDR2 YFSETQ, per germline. V was pared by 2 bases and J by 7 bases, with 12 bases between.